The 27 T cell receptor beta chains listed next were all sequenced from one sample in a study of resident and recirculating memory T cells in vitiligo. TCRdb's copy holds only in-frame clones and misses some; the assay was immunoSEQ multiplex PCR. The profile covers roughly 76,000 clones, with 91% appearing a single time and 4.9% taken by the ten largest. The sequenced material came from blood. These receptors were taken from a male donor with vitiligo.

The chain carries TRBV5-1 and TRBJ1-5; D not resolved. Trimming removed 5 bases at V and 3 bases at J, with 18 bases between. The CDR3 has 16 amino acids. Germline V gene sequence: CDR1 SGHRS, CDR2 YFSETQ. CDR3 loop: CASRLGEDGYNQPQHF. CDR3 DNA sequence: TGCGCCAGCAGACTGGGAGAGGACGGATACAATCAGCCCCAGCATTTT. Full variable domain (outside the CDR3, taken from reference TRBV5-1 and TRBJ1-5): KAGVTQTPRYLIKTRGQQVTLSCSPISGHRSVSWYQQTPGQGLQFLFEYFSETQRNKGNFPGRFSGRQFSNSRSEMNVSTLELGDSALYLCASRLGEDGYNQPQHFGDGTRLSIL.

The CDR3 here is CASSLYRVNTEAFF. In DNA, the CDR3 is TGTGCCAGCAGCCTCTACAGGGTTAACACTGAAGCTTTCTTT. The chain recombines TRBV6-5 with TRBJ1-1, with a tentative D call TRBD1 (6 bases). This CDR3 is built from 14 residues. Germline V gives CDR1 MNHEY, CDR2 SVGAGI. V lost 6 bases, J lost 2 bases, and 13 bases lay in between.

The CDR3 sequence is CASSVVVRADYGYTF. CDR3 nucleotide sequence: TGTGCCAGCAGCGTAGTGGTCAGGGCAGACTATGGCTACACCTTC. The chain uses TRBV9 and TRBJ1-2, with TRBD1 as a possible D gene (5 bases). Germline CDR1 and CDR2: SGDLS and YYNGEE. Trimming pared 0 bases from V and 3 bases from J, leaving 12 bases between. This CDR3 is 15 amino acids long.

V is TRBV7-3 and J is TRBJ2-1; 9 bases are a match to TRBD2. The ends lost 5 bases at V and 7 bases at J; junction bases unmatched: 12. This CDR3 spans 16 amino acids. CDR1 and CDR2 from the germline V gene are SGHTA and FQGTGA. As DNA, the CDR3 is TGTGCCAGCAGCCCCGACGGGACTAGCTTAGGGAATGAGCAGTTCTTC. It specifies CASSPDGTSLGNEQFF.

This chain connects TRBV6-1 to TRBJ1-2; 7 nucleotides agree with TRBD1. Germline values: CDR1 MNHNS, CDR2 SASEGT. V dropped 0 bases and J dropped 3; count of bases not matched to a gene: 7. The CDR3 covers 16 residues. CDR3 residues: CASSEAGAGGHYGYTF. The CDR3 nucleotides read TGTGCCAGCAGTGAAGCGGGGGCAGGGGGGCACTATGGCTACACCTTC.

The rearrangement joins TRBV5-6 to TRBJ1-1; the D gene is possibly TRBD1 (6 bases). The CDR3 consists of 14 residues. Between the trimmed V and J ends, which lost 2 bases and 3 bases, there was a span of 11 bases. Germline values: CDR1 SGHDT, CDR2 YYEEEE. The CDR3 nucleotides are TGTGCCAGCAGCTTTTTGCGGGGGCACACTGAAGCTTTCTTT. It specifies CASSFLRGHTEAFF.

The CDR3 DNA is TGTGCCAGCAGTCCCGGGACAGGGAGGGGCGAGCAGTACTTC. This sequence encodes CASSPGTGRGEQYF. The chain couples TRBV27 to TRBJ2-7, with TRBD1 matching over 9 bases. Germline CDR1 reads MNHEY; CDR2 reads SMNVEV (reference sequence). CDR3 length: 14 residues. V was pared by 5 bases and J by 6 bases, with 8 bases of the junction left unmatched.

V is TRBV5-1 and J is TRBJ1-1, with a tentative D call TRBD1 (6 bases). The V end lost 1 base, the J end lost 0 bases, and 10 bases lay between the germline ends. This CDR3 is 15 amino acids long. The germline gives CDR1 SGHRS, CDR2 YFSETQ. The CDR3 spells CASSLWSGVNTEAFF. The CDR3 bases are TGCGCCAGCAGCTTGTGGTCAGGGGTGAACACTGAAGCTTTCTTT.

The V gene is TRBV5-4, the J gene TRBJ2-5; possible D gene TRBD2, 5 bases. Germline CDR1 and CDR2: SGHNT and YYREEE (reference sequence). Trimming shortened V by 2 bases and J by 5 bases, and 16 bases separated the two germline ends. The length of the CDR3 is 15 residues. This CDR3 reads CASSFGPGSVETQYF. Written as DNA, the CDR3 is TGTGCCAGCAGCTTCGGTCCGGGGTCGGTGGAGACCCAGTACTTC.

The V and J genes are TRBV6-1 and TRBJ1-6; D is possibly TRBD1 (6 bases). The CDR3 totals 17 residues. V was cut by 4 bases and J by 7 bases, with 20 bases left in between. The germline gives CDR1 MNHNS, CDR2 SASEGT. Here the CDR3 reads CASSVGAAGGLNSPLHF. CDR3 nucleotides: TGTGCCAGCAGTGTAGGGGCGGCGGGGGGGCTAAATTCACCCCTCCACTTT.

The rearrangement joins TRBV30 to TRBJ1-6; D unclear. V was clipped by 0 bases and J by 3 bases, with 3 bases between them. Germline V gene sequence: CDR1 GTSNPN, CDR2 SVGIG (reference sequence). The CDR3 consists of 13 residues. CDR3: CAWSVHYNSPLHF. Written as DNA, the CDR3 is TGTGCCTGGAGTGTACACTATAATTCACCCCTCCACTTT.

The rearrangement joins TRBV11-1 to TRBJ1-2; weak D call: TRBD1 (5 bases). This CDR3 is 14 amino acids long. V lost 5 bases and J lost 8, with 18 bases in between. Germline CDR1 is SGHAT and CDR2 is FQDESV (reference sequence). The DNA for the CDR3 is TGTGCCAGCAGCCTAGAGAGGGGCAGCGGGGGCTACACCTTC. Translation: CASSLERGSGGYTF.

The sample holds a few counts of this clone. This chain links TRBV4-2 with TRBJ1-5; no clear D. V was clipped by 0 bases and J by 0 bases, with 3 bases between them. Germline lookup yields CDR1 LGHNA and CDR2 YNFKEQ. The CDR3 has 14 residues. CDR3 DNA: TGTGCCAGCAGCCAAGACAGTAGCAATCAGCCCCAGCATTTT. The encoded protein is CASSQDSSNQPQHF.

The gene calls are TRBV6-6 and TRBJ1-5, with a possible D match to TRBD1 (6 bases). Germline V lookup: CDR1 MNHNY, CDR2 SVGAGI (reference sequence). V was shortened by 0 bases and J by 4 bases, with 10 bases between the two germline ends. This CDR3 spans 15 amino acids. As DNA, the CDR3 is TGTGCCAGCAGTTACTCGAACCAGGGGAATCAGCCCCAGCATTTT. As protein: CASSYSNQGNQPQHF.

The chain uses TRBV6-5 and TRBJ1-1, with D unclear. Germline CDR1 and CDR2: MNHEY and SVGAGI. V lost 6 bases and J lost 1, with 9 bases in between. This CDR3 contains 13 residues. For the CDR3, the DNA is TGTGCCAGCAGCCCTAATGCGAACACTGAAGCTTTCTTT. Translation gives CASSPNANTEAFF.

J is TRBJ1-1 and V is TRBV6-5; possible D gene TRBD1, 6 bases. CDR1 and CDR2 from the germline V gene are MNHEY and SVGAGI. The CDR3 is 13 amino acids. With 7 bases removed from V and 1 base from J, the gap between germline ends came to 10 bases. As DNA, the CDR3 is TGTGCCAGCACCGGGGGGCAGAACACTGAAGCTTTCTTT. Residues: CASTGGQNTEAFF.

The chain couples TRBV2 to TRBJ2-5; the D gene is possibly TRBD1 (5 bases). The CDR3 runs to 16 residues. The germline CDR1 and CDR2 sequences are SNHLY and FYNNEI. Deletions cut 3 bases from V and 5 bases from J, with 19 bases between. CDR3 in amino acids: CASSDLWGNSEETQYF. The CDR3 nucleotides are TGTGCCAGCAGTGATTTGTGGGGCAACTCAGAGGAGACCCAGTACTTC.

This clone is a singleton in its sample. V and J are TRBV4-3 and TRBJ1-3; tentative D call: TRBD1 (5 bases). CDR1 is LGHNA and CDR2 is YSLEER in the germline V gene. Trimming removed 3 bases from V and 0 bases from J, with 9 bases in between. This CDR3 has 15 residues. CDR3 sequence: CASSHRQSSGNTIYF. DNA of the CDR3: TGCGCCAGCAGCCATCGACAGTCCTCTGGAAACACCATATATTTT.

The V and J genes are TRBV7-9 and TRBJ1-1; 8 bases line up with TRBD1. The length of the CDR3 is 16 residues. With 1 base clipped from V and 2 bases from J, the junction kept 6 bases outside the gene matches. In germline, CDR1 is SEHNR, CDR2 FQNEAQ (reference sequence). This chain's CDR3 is CASSLGQGIINTEAFF. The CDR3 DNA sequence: TGTGCCAGCAGCTTAGGACAGGGGATTATTAACACTGAAGCTTTCTTT.

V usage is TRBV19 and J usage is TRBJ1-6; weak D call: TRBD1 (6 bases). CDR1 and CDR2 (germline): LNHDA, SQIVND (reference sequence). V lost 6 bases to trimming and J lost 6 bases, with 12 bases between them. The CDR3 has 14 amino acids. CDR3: CASRPQGFNSPLHF. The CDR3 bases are TGTGCCAGTAGGCCACAGGGATTTAATTCACCCCTCCACTTT.

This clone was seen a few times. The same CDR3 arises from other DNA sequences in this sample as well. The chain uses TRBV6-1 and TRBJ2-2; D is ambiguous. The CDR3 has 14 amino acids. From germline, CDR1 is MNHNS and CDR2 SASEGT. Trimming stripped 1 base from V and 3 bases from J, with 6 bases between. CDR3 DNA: TGTGCCAGCAGTGAAGGGGCAGACACCGGGGAGCTGTTTTTT. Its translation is CASSEGADTGELFF.

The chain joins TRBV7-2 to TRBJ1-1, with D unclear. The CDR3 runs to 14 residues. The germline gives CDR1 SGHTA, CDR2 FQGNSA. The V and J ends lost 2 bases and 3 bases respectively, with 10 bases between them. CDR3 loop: CASSLIGGDTEAFF. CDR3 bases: TGTGCCAGCAGCTTAATAGGTGGAGACACTGAAGCTTTCTTT.

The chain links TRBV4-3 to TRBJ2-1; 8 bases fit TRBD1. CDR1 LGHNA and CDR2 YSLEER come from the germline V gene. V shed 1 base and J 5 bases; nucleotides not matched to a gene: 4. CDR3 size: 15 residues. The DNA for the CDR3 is TGCGCCAGCAGCCAAGTGGACAGGGACAACAATGAGCAGTTCTTC. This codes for CASSQVDRDNNEQFF.

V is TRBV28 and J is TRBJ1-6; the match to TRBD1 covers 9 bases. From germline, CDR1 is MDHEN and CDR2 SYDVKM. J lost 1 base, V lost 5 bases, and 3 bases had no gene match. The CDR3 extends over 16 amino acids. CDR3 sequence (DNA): TGTGCCAGCAGTCTGGACAGGGGATCCTATAATTCACCCCTCCACTTT. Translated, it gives CASSLDRGSYNSPLHF.

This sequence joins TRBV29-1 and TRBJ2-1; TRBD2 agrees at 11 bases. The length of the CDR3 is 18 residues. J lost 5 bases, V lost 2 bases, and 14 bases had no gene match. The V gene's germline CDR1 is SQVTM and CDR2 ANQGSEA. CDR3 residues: CSVESSGGPRTINNEQFF. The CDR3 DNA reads TGCAGCGTTGAATCTAGCGGGGGGCCTCGAACCATAAACAATGAGCAGTTCTTC.

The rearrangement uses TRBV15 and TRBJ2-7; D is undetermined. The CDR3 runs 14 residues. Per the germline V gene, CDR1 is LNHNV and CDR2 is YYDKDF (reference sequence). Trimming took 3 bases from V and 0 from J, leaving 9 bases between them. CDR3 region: CATSSDTFSYEQYF. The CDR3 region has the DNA TGTGCCACCAGCAGCGACACGTTCTCCTACGAGCAGTACTTC.

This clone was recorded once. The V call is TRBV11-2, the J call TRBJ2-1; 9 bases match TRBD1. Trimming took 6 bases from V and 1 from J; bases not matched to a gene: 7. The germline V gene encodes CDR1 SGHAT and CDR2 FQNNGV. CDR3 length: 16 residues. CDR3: CASRAVGQGSYNEQFF. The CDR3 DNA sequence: TGTGCCAGCAGGGCCGTAGGACAGGGGTCCTACAATGAGCAGTTCTTC.